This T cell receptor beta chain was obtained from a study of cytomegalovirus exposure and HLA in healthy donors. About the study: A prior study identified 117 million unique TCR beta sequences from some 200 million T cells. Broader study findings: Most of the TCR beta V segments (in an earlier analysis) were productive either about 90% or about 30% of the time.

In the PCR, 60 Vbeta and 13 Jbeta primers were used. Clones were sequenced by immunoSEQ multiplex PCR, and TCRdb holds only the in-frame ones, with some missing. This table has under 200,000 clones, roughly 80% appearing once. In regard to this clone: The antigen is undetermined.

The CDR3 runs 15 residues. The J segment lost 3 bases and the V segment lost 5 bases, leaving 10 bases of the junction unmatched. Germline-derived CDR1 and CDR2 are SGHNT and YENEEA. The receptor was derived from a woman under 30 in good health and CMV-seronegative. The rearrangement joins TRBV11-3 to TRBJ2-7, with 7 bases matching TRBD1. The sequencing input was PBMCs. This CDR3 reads CASSLKGRGFYEQYF. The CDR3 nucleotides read TGTGCCAGCAGCCTTAAGGGCAGGGGGTTCTACGAGCAGTACTTC. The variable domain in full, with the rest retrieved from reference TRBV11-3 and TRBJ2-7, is EAGVVQSPRYKIIEKKQPVAFWCNPISGHNTLYWYLQNLGQGPELLIRYENEEAVDDSQLPKDRFSAERLKGVDSTLKIQPAELGDSAVYLCASSLKGRGFYEQYFGPGTRLTVT.